These 17 T cell receptor beta chains came from one sample sequenced in a study of cytomegalovirus exposure and HLA in healthy donors. In the PCR, 60 Vbeta and 13 Jbeta primers were used. Assay used: immunoSEQ multiplex PCR; TCRdb lists only in-frame clones, some missing. The sample holds around 76,000 clones, around 70% seen once. Sequenced sample: PBMCs. All receptors come from a woman aged 50 to 60 in good health and CMV-seropositive.

The CDR3 sequence is CASSGTLSYEQYF. In DNA, the CDR3 is TGTGCCAGCAGTGGGACACTATCCTACGAGCAGTACTTC. This chain connects TRBV6-1 to TRBJ2-7; tentative D call: TRBD1 (5 bases). With 4 bases removed from V and 1 base from J, the gap between germline ends came to 8 bases. The CDR3 covers 13 residues. The germline V gene has CDR1 MNHNS and CDR2 SASEGT.

The chain links TRBV27 to TRBJ2-1; TRBD2 might be the D (6 bases). CDR3 length equals 15 residues. Trimming pared 6 bases from V and 3 bases from J, leaving 15 bases between. CDR1 and CDR2 (germline): MNHEY, SMNVEV (reference sequence). The CDR3 DNA reads TGTGCCAGCAGGGGCGTGGAGGGAGACTACAATGAGCAGTTCTTC. Translating it yields CASRGVEGDYNEQFF.

This chain uses TRBV10-2 with TRBJ1-4; TRBD1 agrees at 7 bases. CDR3 size: 16 residues. Germline V lookup: CDR1 WSHSY, CDR2 SAAADI. V shed 2 bases, J shed 8 bases, and the junction held 11 bases outside the gene matches. The CDR3 loop is CASSEVTGRGNEKLFF. The CDR3 coding sequence is TGCGCCAGCAGTGAGGTGACAGGGCGTGGAAACGAAAAACTGTTTTTT.

The CDR3 region is CASSPSGTYNSPLHF. The CDR3 coding sequence is TGTGCCAGCTCACCTTCCGGGACCTATAATTCACCCCTCCACTTT. This chain joins TRBV18 and TRBJ1-6; D gene ambiguous. The germline V gene has CDR1 KGHSH and CDR2 LQKENI. V lost 3 bases, J lost 2 bases, and 8 bases lay in between. The CDR3 has 15 amino acids.

The gene calls are TRBV7-9 and TRBJ2-7, with D uncertain. Germline lookup yields CDR1 SEHNR and CDR2 FQNEAQ (reference sequence). The germline V and J ends were trimmed by 1 base and 0 bases, with 10 bases remaining between them. The CDR3 spans 15 residues. The CDR3 DNA is TGTGCCAGCAGCTTAGGGCACAGTGGCTCCTACGAGCAGTACTTC. Its translation is CASSLGHSGSYEQYF.

This clone came up a few times. The V and J genes are TRBV9 and TRBJ2-7, with 7 bases aligning to TRBD2. With 0 bases clipped from V and 5 bases from J, the junction kept 8 bases outside the gene matches. Germline V CDR1 and CDR2: SGDLS, YYNGEE. This CDR3 is built from 15 residues. The CDR3 DNA follows: TGTGCCAGCAGCGTAGGGGGAGCGGGGTTTGACGAGCAGTACTTC. Translating gives CASSVGGAGFDEQYF.

V and J are TRBV28 and TRBJ1-3; D possibly corresponds to TRBD1 (5 bases). Germline-derived CDR1 and CDR2 are MDHEN and SYDVKM. V was pared by 1 base and J by 7 bases, with 11 bases between. The CDR3 is 14 residues long. This CDR3 is CASSLYSGVNTIYF. CDR3 sequence (DNA): TGTGCCAGCAGTTTATATTCGGGGGTGAACACCATATATTTT.

V gene TRBV5-1 combines with J gene TRBJ2-7; perhaps TRBD1 as D (6 bases). Germline CDR1 is SGHRS and CDR2 is YFSETQ. The V gene lost 0 bases and the J gene lost 5 bases, with 9 bases spanning the gap. The CDR3 loop spans 13 amino acids. In nucleotides, the CDR3 is TGCGCCAGCAGCTTGGGACAGGTCAACGAGCAGTACTTC. Translating gives CASSLGQVNEQYF.

This sequence joins TRBV5-1 and TRBJ1-1; possibly TRBD1 for D (5 bases). V was trimmed by 1 base and J by 1 base, leaving 14 bases between them. Germline CDR1 and CDR2: SGHRS and YFSETQ. The CDR3 covers 16 residues. CDR3 nucleotide sequence: TGCGCCAGCAGCTTGTGGGTAGGGACTCGGAACACTGAAGCTTTCTTT. Protein: CASSLWVGTRNTEAFF.

The chain is built from TRBV7-7 and TRBJ2-2; D remains unclear. V was pared by 2 bases and J by 4 bases, with 11 bases between. Germline V lookup: CDR1 SSHAT, CDR2 FNYEAQ (reference sequence). The CDR3 consists of 15 residues. The CDR3 spells CASSLSELSTGELFF. The DNA of the CDR3 is TGTGCCAGCAGCTTAAGTGAGCTTAGCACCGGGGAGCTGTTTTTT.

The chain carries TRBV28 and TRBJ2-1, with a weak D call TRBD1 (7 bases). The germline gives CDR1 MDHEN, CDR2 SYDVKM. The CDR3 is made up of 15 amino acids. The germline V and J ends were trimmed by 2 bases and 5 bases, with 13 bases remaining between them. CDR3 sequence reads: CASSLPQGGHNEQFF. CDR3 bases: TGTGCCAGCAGTTTACCCCAGGGGGGACACAATGAGCAGTTCTTC.

The CDR3 is CASSLGLSGTSGYEQYF. The CDR3 bases are TGTGCCAGCAGCTTAGGATTAAGCGGGACTAGTGGATACGAGCAGTACTTC. The chain recombines TRBV7-2 with TRBJ2-7, with TRBD2 matching 8 bases. CDR1 and CDR2 (germline): SGHTA, FQGNSA. This CDR3 is built from 17 residues. The V and J ends lost 1 base and 4 bases, in that order; junction bases with no gene match: 12.

This chain joins TRBV18 and TRBJ2-1, with 9 positions matching TRBD1. Germline V gene lookup returns CDR1 KGHSH and CDR2 LQKENI. The CDR3 extends over 15 amino acids. The junction had 7 bases not matched to a gene; V was cut back by 3 bases and J by 7 bases. The CDR3 DNA follows: TGTGCCAGCTCACCGCGACAGGGGGGTAAGAATGAGCAGTTCTTC. Protein sequence: CASSPRQGGKNEQFF.

This clone was seen a few times. This sequence joins TRBV19 and TRBJ2-3; possibly TRBD2 for D (7 bases). Per the germline V gene, CDR1 is LNHDA and CDR2 is SQIVND (reference sequence). The CDR3 loop spans 14 amino acids. Trimming left V 1 base short and J 6 bases short, with 11 bases between. The CDR3 protein is CASSIAGGADTQYF. The CDR3 DNA sequence: TGTGCCAGTAGTATAGCGGGGGGCGCGGATACGCAGTATTTT. Using reference TRBV19 and TRBJ2-3 for the parts outside the CDR3, the full variable domain is DGGITQSPKYLFRKEGQNVTLSCEQNLNHDAMYWYRQDPGQGLRLIYYSQIVNDFQKGDIAEGYSVSREKKESFPLTVTSAQKNPTAFYLCASSIAGGADTQYFGPGTRLTVL.

This chain links TRBV5-6 with TRBJ1-5; no clear D gene. The CDR3 has 13 amino acids. The germline V and J ends were trimmed by 1 base and 4 bases, with 6 bases remaining between them. Germline V lookup: CDR1 SGHDT, CDR2 YYEEEE. In DNA form, the CDR3 reads TGTGCCAGCAGCTTGAGAGGTAATCAGCCCCAGCATTTT. Translating it yields CASSLRGNQPQHF.

This chain links TRBV27 with TRBJ1-5, with TRBD1 identical over 9 bases. The CDR3 length is 15 residues. Trimming removed 8 bases from V and 2 bases from J; junction bases left unmatched: 7. Germline CDR1 is MNHEY and CDR2 is SMNVEV (reference sequence). Here the CDR3 DNA reads TGTGCCAGCTGGACAGGGGAGAGTCGCAATCAGCCCCAGCATTTT. Its protein product is CASWTGESRNQPQHF.

V is TRBV5-6 and J is TRBJ1-1; D gene unclear. Germline-derived CDR1 and CDR2 are SGHDT and YYEEEE. The germline V and J ends were trimmed by 2 bases and 3 bases, with 5 bases remaining between them. The CDR3 is 12 residues long. The CDR3 region is CASSFTDTEAFF. Here the CDR3 DNA reads TGTGCCAGCAGCTTTACAGACACTGAAGCTTTCTTT. Using reference TRBV5-6 and TRBJ1-1 for the parts outside the CDR3, the full variable domain is DAGVTQSPTHLIKTRGQQVTLRCSPKSGHDTVSWYQQALGQGPQFIFQYYEEEERQRGNFPDRFSGHQFPNYSSELNVNALLLGDSALYLCASSFTDTEAFFGQGTRLTVV.